A selection of T cell receptor beta chains follows, all from one sample in a study of blood T cell repertoires in COVID-19. Profiled with immunoSEQ multiplex PCR; TCRdb holds only in-frame clones, not every one. The top ten hold under 5% of the sample, which has tens of thousands of clones, approximately 92% seen once. The sequencing sample was made of peripheral blood. The receptors come from a man in his 60s with active COVID-19. Both conserved end residues are part of each CDR3. D genes are given only for firm matches. Clone sizes are given selectively: once, few, many, or a class where the clone is expanded.

>TRBJ2-2|.|TRBD2|TRBV6-2/TRBV6-3
CASSRLAGDGTGELFF
TGTGCCAGCAGTCGATTAGCGGGAGACGGAACCGGGGAGCTGTTTTTT
>TRBJ1-3|few|.|TRBV2
CATSSGNTIYF
TGTGCCACTTCCTCTGGAAACACCATATATTTT
>TRBJ2-3|once|TRBD2|TRBV4-2
CASSQRTLAGTSTDTQYF
TGTGCCAGCAGCCAAAGGACCCTAGCGGGCACTAGCACAGATACGCAGTATTTT
>TRBJ1-1|.|.|TRBV6-5
CASSPLRGRNTEAFF
TGTGCCAGCAGTCCTCTCAGGGGACGGAACACTGAAGCTTTCTTT
>TRBJ1-1|.|.|TRBV5-4
CASRRTNTEAFF
TGTGCCAGCAGGAGAACGAACACTGAAGCTTTCTTT
>TRBJ1-1|.|.|TRBV27
CASSLFFSAEAFF
TGTGCCAGCAGTTTATTCTTTAGCGCTGAAGCTTTCTTT
>TRBJ2-3|.|.|TRBV9
CASSVSGGLADTQYF
TGTGCCAGCAGCGTGAGCGGAGGGCTGGCAGATACGCAGTATTTT
>TRBJ2-7|.|TRBD2|TRBV12-5
CASGLGLAGPYEQYF
TGTGCTAGTGGTCTAGGACTAGCGGGACCCTACGAGCAGTACTTC
>TRBJ2-1|.|.|TRBV5-4
CASRPSGETGNEQFF
TGTGCCAGCCGCCCATCCGGTGAAACAGGGAATGAGCAGTTCTTC
>TRBJ1-2|.|TRBD1|TRBV9
CASSGHRTGGYGYTF
TGTGCCAGCAGCGGGCACCGGACAGGGGGATATGGCTACACCTTC
>TRBJ2-7|.|.|TRBV6-5
CAVNSARSSYEQYF
TGTGCGGTAAATAGCGCTAGGAGCTCCTACGAGCAGTACTTC
>TRBJ1-2|.|.|TRBV5-6
CASSDKDYGYTF
TGTGCCAGCAGCGACAAGGACTATGGCTACACCTTC
>TRBJ1-2|.|TRBD1|TRBV9
CASSDAGGGYGYTF
TGTGCCAGCAGCGACGCAGGGGGCGGCTATGGCTACACCTTC
>TRBJ2-1|.|TRBD2|TRBV11-2
CASSLLLAGGDNEQFF
TGTGCCAGCAGCCTACTACTAGCGGGAGGCGACAATGAGCAGTTCTTC
>TRBJ2-7|.|.|TRBV24-1
CATELEGASYEQYF
TGTGCCACCGAATTGGAGGGGGCGTCCTACGAGCAGTACTTC
>TRBJ2-1|.|TRBD2|TRBV9
CASSVVGLAGGNEQFF
TGTGCCAGCAGCGTAGTGGGACTAGCGGGAGGTAATGAGCAGTTCTTC
>TRBJ2-3|.|.|TRBV3-1/TRBV3-2
CASRRVRTDTQYF
TGTGCCAGCAGGAGGGTTCGCACAGATACGCAGTATTTT
>TRBJ1-2|once|.|TRBV7-3
CASSHGRGGGGYTF
TGTGCCAGCAGCCACGGCAGGGGCGGAGGTGGCTACACCTTC
>TRBJ2-1|.|.|TRBV5-6
CASSLVEANEQFF
TGTGCCAGCAGCTTGGTAGAGGCCAATGAGCAGTTCTTC
>TRBJ2-7|.|TRBD2|TRBV9
CASSVVAGGPYEQYF
TGTGCCAGCAGCGTGGTGGCGGGAGGACCCTACGAGCAGTACTTC
>TRBJ2-1|.|TRBD2|TRBV19
CASSQPPGLAGGRYNEQFF
TGTGCCAGTAGTCAACCCCCGGGACTAGCGGGAGGGCGGTACAATGAGCAGTTCTTC
>TRBJ1-3|.|.|TRBV18
CASSPLLIQGISGNTIYF
TGTGCCAGCTCACCGCTGTTAATCCAGGGGATCTCTGGAAACACCATATATTTT
>TRBJ1-1|.|.|TRBV20-1
CSARPGTEAFF
TGCAGTGCTAGACCCGGGACAGAAGCTTTCTTT
>TRBJ2-2|.|.|TRBV6-5
CASISTGLGTGELFF
TGTGCCAGCATCAGTACAGGATTAGGGACCGGGGAGCTGTTTTTT
>TRBJ2-7|.|.|TRBV6-6
CASTDGGKTYEQYF
TGTGCCAGCACGGATGGCGGGAAAACGTACGAGCAGTACTTC
>TRBJ1-2|few|.|TRBV19
CATTYDGAGSYGYTF
TGTGCCACTACCTATGACGGAGCTGGGTCCTATGGCTACACCTTC
>TRBJ2-1|.|.|TRBV28
CASSRQLGVNEQFF
TGTGCCAGCAGTCGACAATTAGGGGTCAATGAGCAGTTCTTC
>TRBJ2-7|.|.|TRBV7-2
CASSLAGGAPWDEQYF
TGTGCCAGCAGCTTAGCAGGGGGGGCCCCCTGGGACGAGCAGTACTTC
>TRBJ2-1|.|TRBD2|TRBV11-1
CASSLAGTSGRADNEQFF
TGTGCCAGCAGCTTAGCGGGGACTAGCGGGAGGGCCGACAATGAGCAGTTCTTC
>TRBJ2-3|.|TRBD1|TRBV6-1
CASSETGRQYF
TGTGCCAGCAGTGAGACAGGGAGGCAGTATTTT
>TRBJ2-2|.|.|TRBV4-3
CASSQWELVRTGELFF
TGCGCCAGCAGCCAATGGGAACTAGTCCGGACCGGGGAGCTGTTTTTT
>TRBJ2-5|.|TRBD1|TRBV27
CASSRDRLQETQYF
TGTGCCAGCAGTCGGGACAGACTCCAAGAGACCCAGTACTTC
>TRBJ2-5|once|.|TRBV7-6
CASSFRGFGGETQYF
TGTGCCAGCAGCTTCCGGGGGTTCGGGGGTGAGACCCAGTACTTC
>TRBJ1-2|.|TRBD1|TRBV6-5
CASSSRTGGFGYGYTF
TGTGCCAGCAGTTCTCGGACAGGGGGATTCGGTTATGGCTACACCTTC
>TRBJ2-7|.|TRBD2|TRBV11-2
CASSSIAGDSYEQYF
TGTGCCAGCAGCTCTATAGCGGGAGACTCCTACGAGCAGTACTTC
>TRBJ2-7|few|.|TRBV28
CASSSLGTWPYF
TGTGCCAGCAGCTCCCTTGGGACATGGCCGTACTTC
>TRBJ1-5|.|.|TRBV3-1/TRBV3-2
CASSQSGLNQPQHF
TGTGCCAGCAGCCAAAGTGGGCTCAATCAGCCCCAGCATTTT
>TRBJ2-5|.|TRBD2|TRBV5-4
CASSLSLAEETQYF
TGTGCCAGCAGCTTGTCCCTAGCGGAAGAGACCCAGTACTTC
>TRBJ2-6|.|.|TRBV7-2
CASSPGGSSGANVLTF
TGTGCCAGCAGCCCGGGGGGCAGCTCTGGGGCCAACGTCCTGACTTTC
>TRBJ2-1|.|TRBD2|TRBV27
CASRWDGTSGTNEQFF
TGTGCCAGCCGTTGGGACGGGACTAGCGGGACCAATGAGCAGTTCTTC
>TRBJ1-2|.|TRBD1|TRBV4-2
CASSQGTGSGYTF
TGTGCCAGCAGCCAGGGGACAGGGAGCGGCTACACCTTC
>TRBJ2-5|.|.|TRBV3-1/TRBV3-2
CASSQAFTGGNQETQYF
TGTGCCAGCAGCCAAGCATTCACAGGCGGCAACCAAGAGACCCAGTACTTC
>TRBJ2-7|.|TRBD2|TRBV18
CASSLGRAGVIEQYF
TGTGCCAGCTCACTGGGGCGAGCGGGAGTCATCGAGCAGTACTTC
>TRBJ1-1|.|TRBD1|TRBV6-6
CASSYNGQGWTEAFF
TGTGCCAGCAGTTACAATGGACAGGGATGGACTGAAGCTTTCTTT
>TRBJ1-2|.|TRBD1|TRBV29-1
CSVAQGADGYTF
TGCAGCGTGGCACAGGGGGCGGATGGCTACACCTTC
>TRBJ2-3|.|.|TRBV27
CASSLKLASTDTQYF
TGTGCCAGCAGTTTAAAACTCGCCAGCACAGATACGCAGTATTTT
>TRBJ2-3|.|TRBD2|TRBV5-4
CASSLGSGSMPDTQYF
TGTGCCAGCAGCTTGGGTAGCGGGAGTATGCCAGATACGCAGTATTTT
>TRBJ2-5|.|TRBD2|TRBV7-2
CASSRTSGALQETQYF
TGTGCCAGCAGCAGGACTAGCGGGGCACTACAAGAGACCCAGTACTTC